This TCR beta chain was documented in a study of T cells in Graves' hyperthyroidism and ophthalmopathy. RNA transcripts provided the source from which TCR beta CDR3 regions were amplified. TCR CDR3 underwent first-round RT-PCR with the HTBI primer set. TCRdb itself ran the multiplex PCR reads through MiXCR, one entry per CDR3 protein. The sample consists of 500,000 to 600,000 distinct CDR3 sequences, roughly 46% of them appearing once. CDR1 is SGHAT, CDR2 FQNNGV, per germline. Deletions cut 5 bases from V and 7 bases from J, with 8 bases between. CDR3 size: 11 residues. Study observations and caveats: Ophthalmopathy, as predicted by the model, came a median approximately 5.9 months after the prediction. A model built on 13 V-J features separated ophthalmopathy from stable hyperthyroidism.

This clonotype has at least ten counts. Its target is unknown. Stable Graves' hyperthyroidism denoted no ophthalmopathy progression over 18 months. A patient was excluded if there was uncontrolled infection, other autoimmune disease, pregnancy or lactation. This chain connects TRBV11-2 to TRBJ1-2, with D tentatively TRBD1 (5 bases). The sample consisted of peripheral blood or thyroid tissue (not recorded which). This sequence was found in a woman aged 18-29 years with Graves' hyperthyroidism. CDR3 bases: TGTGCCAGCAGCAGGGGCGCTGGCTACACCTTC. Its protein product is CASSRGAGYTF.